The sample holds a few counts of the clone carrying this T cell receptor beta chain. The antigen is unknown. The length of the CDR3 is 17 residues. Per the germline V gene, CDR1 is MNHNS and CDR2 is SASEGT. V was pared by 2 bases and J by 5 bases, with 12 bases of the junction left unmatched. This entry is derived from a study of T cells in Graves' hyperthyroidism and ophthalmopathy. Amplification yielded TCR beta CDR3 regions, with RNA transcripts as the source. With the HTBI primer set, the TCR CDR3 went through a first round of RT-PCR. In TCRdb, the multiplex PCR reads were re-called with MiXCR into one record per CDR3 protein. Among more than 150,000 distinct CDR3 sequences listed, about 18% were seen once. Findings of the study overall: A model using 13 V-J features told ophthalmopathy apart from stable hyperthyroidism.

Sequencing was carried out using blood. The chain employs TRBV6-1 and TRBJ1-5; 7 nucleotides line up with TRBD1. This clonotype was sampled from a woman aged 50 to 65 with Graves' hyperthyroidism. The CDR3 DNA follows: TGTGCCAGCAGTGAAAAGGGGGCCTGGGCAGGTGATCAGCCCCAGCATTTT. It encodes CASSEKGAWAGDQPQHF.